This T cell receptor (beta chain) is from a study of cytomegalovirus exposure and HLA in healthy donors. Clones were sequenced by immunoSEQ multiplex PCR, and TCRdb holds only the in-frame ones, with some missing. The sample contains 150,000 to 200,000 clones, less than 90% of which appear only once. The sample taken for sequencing was PBMCs. This sequence was found in a woman between 18 and 29 years old in good health and CMV-seronegative.

DNA of the CDR3: TGCGCCAGCAGCCAAGAACTCTTACCGGGGACAGGAGACGAGACCCAGTACTTC. This translates into CASSQELLPGTGDETQYF. The rearrangement links TRBV4-3 to TRBJ2-5; 8 nucleotides line up with TRBD1. J gave up 5 bases and V 0 bases, and 14 bases lay outside the gene matches. The CDR3 totals 18 residues. The germline V gene encodes CDR1 LGHNA and CDR2 YSLEER.